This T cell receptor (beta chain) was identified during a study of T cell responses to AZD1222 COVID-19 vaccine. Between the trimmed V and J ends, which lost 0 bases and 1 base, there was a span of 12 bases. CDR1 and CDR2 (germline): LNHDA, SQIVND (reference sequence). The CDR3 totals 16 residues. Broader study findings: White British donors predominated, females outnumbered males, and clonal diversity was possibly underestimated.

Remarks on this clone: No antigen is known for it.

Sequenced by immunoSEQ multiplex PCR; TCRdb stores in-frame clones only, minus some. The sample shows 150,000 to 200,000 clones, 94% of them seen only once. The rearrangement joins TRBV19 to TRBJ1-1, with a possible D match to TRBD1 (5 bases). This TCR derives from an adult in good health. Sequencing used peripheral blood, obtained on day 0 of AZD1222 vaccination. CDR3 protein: CASSIDWGMGNTEAFF. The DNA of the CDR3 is TGTGCCAGTAGTATAGATTGGGGCATGGGGAACACTGAAGCTTTCTTT.